This T cell receptor beta chain was found in a study of T cells in narcolepsy. The CDR3 has 17 residues. Losses at the gene ends were 0 bases for V and 6 bases for J; bases not matched to a gene: 8. Germline V gives CDR1 MNHEY, CDR2 SMNVEV (reference sequence). The method was immunoSEQ multiplex PCR; TCRdb's version includes in-frame clones alone and lacks a portion of them. In the table there are fewer than 35,000 clones, less than 90% of which are singletons. Sequenced input: memory (CD45RA-) CD4+ T cells from blood. The receptor was isolated from a human donor in good health. The chain uses TRBV27 and TRBJ1-6; TRBD1 matches 7 bases. The CDR3 nucleotides read TGTGCCAGCAGTTTATCGGGGGCAGGGGGTAGTAATTCACCCCTCCACTTT. Its protein product is CASSLSGAGGSNSPLHF.